Detailed here is one T cell receptor (beta chain). What this receptor recognizes is not known. Base qualities are not at hand, and no much larger clone is one base apart. This sample stems from a study of vaccination effects on CD4 cells after COVID-19 (dated by TCRdb to the early 2020s). For context, the study as a whole: Across the study, the median time from the second dose to post-vaccine sampling was 72 days (range 14 to 241). Cultures from other donors in the study were sequenced with the Oncomine TCR Beta short-read assay on an Illumina iSeq 100. The study compared SARS-CoV-2 spike-specific CD4+ TCR repertoires before and after mRNA vaccination in COVID-19 convalescent patients and infection-naive vaccine recipients. The full study included 9 to 10 COVID-19 convalescent patients and a handful of SARS-CoV-2-naive healthy vaccine recipients.

V was cut back by 1 base and J by 7 bases, leaving a gap of 7 bases between them. The CDR3 numbers 13 residues from cysteine through phenylalanine. This entry keeps only the CDR3 DNA: 39 bases, framed from base 1. The library was made by the immunoSEQ multiplex PCR assay. DNA from the cultured, isolated CD4+ T cells was subjected to TCR beta CDR3 sequencing. Regarding the original processing steps: The analysis removed non-productive TCR sequences, trimmed reads to the CDR3 region, and retained only CDR3s that were 7 or more amino acids long. The MANAFEST web app was used to pick out antigen-specific clonotypes by comparing their expansion in peptide wells with that in reference cultures. For clones to be considered positive, expansion at FDR<0.05 versus reference and all other wells, an odds ratio above 5, and a frequency above 0.1% in two replicate wells were required. A clonotype was defined as cross-reactive if the clonotype was significantly expanded both in SARS-CoV-2 spike wells and in at least one common cold coronavirus spike condition. CDR3 similarity was assessed by Levenshtein distance using the stringdist R package, and unrooted trees were constructed with ape in R 3.6.1. The source is immuneACCESS, and TCRdb retained only in-frame sequences with V and J called. Part of the clones is not carried over; for the studies checked, unresolved V genes explain less than half of this, and the remainder is unexplained. The D gene and trimming were derived from the DNA, and the V and J assignments and clone size from that table. The sample yields about 24,000 clones; around 70% were counted once. The leading ten clones occupy 7% to 10% of the sample.

To identify antigen-specific CD4+ T cell clonotypes by their expansion, the ViraFEST assay first stimulated PBMC with viral peptide pools and then applied TCR sequencing. After roughly 11 days of culture, CD4+ T cells were isolated with the EasySep CD4+ T cell isolation kit. Each participant got two doses of an mRNA SARS-CoV-2 vaccine, either BNT162b2 or mRNA-1273. Healthy vaccine recipients had no prior SARS-CoV-2 infection, confirmed by negative nucleocapsid antibodies before and after vaccination. Each well held 1.5 million to 2 million PBMC cultured in IMDM containing around 5% human AB serum, about 10 IU/ml IL-2 and gentamicin, along with approximately 10 ug/ml peptides. On days 3 and 7, half of the culture medium was replaced with fresh IL-2-containing medium. Unless noted otherwise, every peptide stimulation condition was grown in triplicate wells. PBMC were separated from whole blood using Ficoll-Paque Plus gradient centrifugation and were then either cryopreserved at -140C or used fresh. The overlapping peptide pools covered the spike proteins of SARS-CoV-2 and of the common cold coronaviruses HCoV-NL63, HCoV-OC43 and HCoV-229E. The QIAamp micro DNA kit was used to extract genomic DNA from the cultured CD4+ T cells.

Overall study results and their limits: In healthy vaccine recipients, vaccine-induced clones were almost all SARS-CoV-2 mono-reactive, with only 1 of 255 cross-reactive with common cold coronaviruses. Marked clonal contraction was observed in both infection-induced and vaccine-induced clones at late post-vaccination timepoints, consistent with waning T cell responses. The study was limited by a small number of convalescent patients and lacked early post-infection timepoints.

The material sequenced was CD4+ T cells from PBMCs cultured with SARS-CoV-2 spike peptides, taken after COVID-19 vaccination. In light of the paper, this sample's cell subset or site label describes: SARS-CoV-2 spike overlapping peptide pool stimulation. The receptor was isolated from a human donor who received a COVID-19 vaccine. The chain is made from TRBV12-3 or TRBV12-4 and TRBJ1-4, with the D gene uncertain. This receptor carries the CDR3 CASSLGEGEKLFF. The sequenced DNA is TGTGCCAGCAGTTTAGGGGAGGGTGAAAAACTGTTTTTT.